A selection of T cell receptor beta chains follows, all from one sample in a study of Graves' ophthalmopathy and Graves' hyperthyroidism. TCRdb analysed the multiplex PCR reads with MiXCR anew, one entry per CDR3 protein. The data contain about 220,000 distinct CDR3 sequences, 20% to 25% of them seen just once; the ten biggest clones take up roughly 40%. Source material: peripheral blood. The receptors were gathered from a woman between 45 and 60 years old with Graves' ophthalmopathy. CDR3s include the opening cysteine and the closing phenylalanine or tryptophan. D genes are given only for firm matches. Clone size appears in some rows only: once, few, many, or a class for an expanded clone.

many | TRBJ1-3 | NA | TRBV6-1 | CASSDWGSGNTIYF | TGTGCCAGCAGTGATTGGGGGTCTGGAAACACCATATATTTT
NA | TRBJ1-6 | NA | TRBV6-1 | CASQPNNSPLHF | TGTGCCAGCCAGCCAAATAATTCACCCCTCCACTTT
few | TRBJ1-1 | NA | TRBV12-3/TRBV12-4 | CASSLTQVRGTEAFF | TGTGCCAGCAGCCTAACCCAAGTGAGGGGGACTGAAGCTTTCTTT
NA | TRBJ2-7 | TRBD2 | TRBV3-1 | CASSQDLAGGVEYF | TGTGCCAGCAGCCAAGACCTAGCGGGAGGTGTAGAGTACTTC
NA | TRBJ2-5 | NA | TRBV12-3/TRBV12-4 | CASSMGRGRETQYF | TGTGCCAGCAGTATGGGTCGGGGTCGGGAGACCCAGTACTTC
many | TRBJ2-5 | NA | TRBV27 | CASRQTWPGRETQYF | TGTGCCAGCAGACAAACTTGGCCGGGAAGGGAGACCCAGTACTTC
many | TRBJ2-2 | TRBD1 | TRBV28 | CASSFLRTGGRVGELFF | TGTGCCAGCAGTTTTCTTAGGACAGGGGGCAGGGTCGGGGAGCTGTTTTTT
NA | TRBJ1-6 | TRBD1 | TRBV6-5 | CASSYGTGGVSPLHF | TGTGCCAGCAGTTACGGTACAGGGGGTGTGTCACCCCTCCACTTT
many | TRBJ2-5 | TRBD2 | TRBV27 | CASIWASGQETQYF | TGTGCCAGCATCTGGGCTAGCGGGCAAGAGACCCAGTACTTC
many | TRBJ1-1 | TRBD1 | TRBV15 | CATSREQGATEAFF | TGTGCCACCAGCAGGGAACAGGGGGCGACTGAAGCTTTCTTT
many | TRBJ1-5 | NA | TRBV3-1 | CASSHDRNQPQHF | TGTGCCAGCAGTCACGACAGAAATCAGCCCCAGCATTTT
many | TRBJ2-1 | NA | TRBV29-1 | CSVDGPAKRASSYNEQFF | TGCAGCGTTGATGGCCCAGCCAAGCGCGCTAGCTCCTACAATGAGCAGTTCTTC
NA | TRBJ2-5 | NA | TRBV28 | CASSLRVRETQYF | TGTGCCAGCAGTTTGAGGGTCAGGGAGACCCAGTACTTC
many | TRBJ1-1 | NA | TRBV19 | CASSGAVNTEAFF | TGTGCCAGTAGTGGAGCGGTAAACACTGAAGCTTTCTTT
NA | TRBJ2-7 | NA | TRBV3-1 | CASSSNSGGAYEQYF | TGTGCCAGCAGTTCCAATAGCGGTGGGGCCTACGAGCAGTACTTC
many | TRBJ2-5 | NA | TRBV12-3/TRBV12-4 | CASSLVAGETQYF | TGTGCCAGCAGTTTAGTCGCTGGAGAGACCCAGTACTTC
NA | TRBJ1-1 | NA | TRBV30 | CAWSRGSTEAFF | TGTGCCTGGAGTCGGGGGAGCACTGAAGCTTTCTTT
many | TRBJ1-1 | NA | TRBV29-1 | CSVGGSPNTEAFF | TGCAGCGTTGGGGGCAGCCCGAACACTGAAGCTTTCTTT
NA | TRBJ2-7 | TRBD2 | TRBV6-1 | CASRRAGAREQYF | TGTGCCAGCAGGAGAGCGGGGGCTAGGGAGCAGTACTTC
many | TRBJ1-1 | NA | TRBV4-2 | CASSQGRGGATEAFF | TGTGCCAGCAGCCAAGGACGGGGGGGGGCCACTGAAGCTTTCTTT
many | TRBJ2-5 | NA | TRBV7-9 | CASSYPSEKTQYF | TGTGCCAGCAGCTACCCTAGCGAAAAGACCCAGTACTTC
few | TRBJ1-6 | NA | TRBV24-1 | CATSDLRETGSPLHF | TGTGCCACCAGTGATCTCCGGGAGACGGGTTCACCCCTCCACTTT
few | TRBJ2-4 | NA | TRBV15 | CAASRDPAYIQYF | TGTGCCGCCAGCAGAGATCCTGCATACATTCAGTACTTC
many | TRBJ1-1 | TRBD1 | TRBV2 | CASSDGQDTEAFF | TGTGCCAGCAGTGATGGACAGGACACTGAAGCTTTCTTT
NA | TRBJ2-7 | TRBD1 | TRBV28 | CASSSTGGTFGEQYF | TGTGCCAGCAGTTCGACAGGGGGGACTTTTGGGGAGCAGTACTTC
NA | TRBJ1-2 | TRBD1 | TRBV6-1 | CASRPGQGYGYTF | TGTGCCAGCAGACCCGGACAGGGCTATGGCTACACCTTC
many | TRBJ2-1 | TRBD2 | TRBV11-2 | CASSPWVLAGAREQFF | TGTGCCAGCAGCCCATGGGTACTAGCGGGAGCCCGGGAGCAGTTCTTC
NA | TRBJ2-7 | TRBD1 | TRBV6-1 | CASKPGTGGYEQYF | TGTGCCAGCAAACCCGGAACAGGGGGCTACGAGCAGTACTTC
NA | TRBJ1-6 | NA | TRBV28 | CASSRLTQGHSPLHF | TGTGCCAGCAGTCGCCTGACCCAGGGCCATTCACCCCTCCACTTT
NA | TRBJ1-5 | NA | TRBV6-2/TRBV6-3 | CASSYSRTGQPQHF | TGTGCCAGCAGTTACTCGCGTACAGGTCAGCCCCAGCATTTT
NA | TRBJ2-7 | TRBD1 | TRBV19 | CASSKTGGADEQYF | TGTGCCAGTAGTAAAACAGGGGGAGCGGACGAGCAGTACTTC
once | TRBJ1-5 | NA | TRBV11-2 | CASSPRGGDGLNQPQHF | TGTGCCAGCAGCCCACGGGGAGGCGACGGCCTCAATCAGCCCCAGCATTTT
many | TRBJ1-5 | NA | TRBV28 | CASRRTAGQPQHF | TGTGCCAGTAGACGGACAGCGGGTCAGCCCCAGCATTTT
many | TRBJ2-7 | NA | TRBV11-3 | CASRRDGNYEQYF | TGTGCCAGCAGAAGGGACGGAAACTACGAGCAGTACTTC
NA | TRBJ2-4 | TRBD2 | TRBV20-1 | CSARDGPSGSDIQYF | TGCAGTGCTAGAGATGGGCCTAGCGGGAGCGACATTCAGTACTTC
many | TRBJ2-2 | TRBD2 | TRBV27 | CASSLFRAGGTGELFF | TGTGCCAGCAGTTTATTTCGGGCGGGAGGCACCGGGGAGCTGTTTTTT
many | TRBJ2-7 | NA | TRBV28 | CASSSRWKSSEQYF | TGTGCCAGCAGTTCCCGGTGGAAGTCGTCCGAGCAGTACTTC
NA | TRBJ2-2 | NA | TRBV2 | CASGTGSHGELFF | TGTGCCAGCGGCACAGGGAGTCACGGGGAGCTGTTTTTT
many | TRBJ1-5 | TRBD1 | TRBV6-1 | CASSASGGKQPQHF | TGTGCCAGCAGTGCTTCAGGGGGTAAGCAGCCCCAGCATTTT
NA | TRBJ1-1 | NA | TRBV20-1 | CSARDATVRRNEAFF | TGCAGTGCTAGAGATGCGACTGTAAGGAGGAATGAAGCTTTCTTT
many | TRBJ1-5 | NA | TRBV6-1 | CASSVIQAGNQPQHF | TGTGCCAGCAGTGTGATACAGGCAGGCAATCAGCCCCAGCATTTT
many | TRBJ2-7 | TRBD2 | TRBV12-3/TRBV12-4 | CASGQAGATYEQYF | TGTGCCAGCGGCCAAGCGGGAGCGACGTACGAGCAGTACTTC
many | TRBJ2-5 | TRBD2 | TRBV6-1 | CASSEARAGGPRETQYF | TGTGCCAGCAGTGAAGCCCGAGCGGGAGGGCCCCGAGAGACCCAGTACTTC
many | TRBJ2-4 | NA | TRBV7-2 | CASSLARTVKNIQYF | TGTGCCAGCAGCTTAGCTCGGACAGTCAAAAACATTCAGTACTTC
many | TRBJ1-1 | NA | TRBV4-2 | CASSQEWSTGSGGTEVFF | TGTGCCAGCAGCCAAGAGTGGTCGACGGGGAGTGGCGGCACTGAAGTTTTCTTT
many | TRBJ1-1 | NA | TRBV6-5 | CASTNHGTGEAFF | TGTGCCAGCACCAACCACGGCACGGGTGAAGCTTTCTTT
NA | TRBJ1-5 | NA | TRBV20-1 | CSASLDSRSNQPQHF | TGCAGTGCTAGCCTGGACAGCCGTAGCAATCAGCCCCAGCATTTT
many | TRBJ2-7 | TRBD2 | TRBV6-5 | CASSYGGRAWGSYEQYF | TGTGCCAGCAGTTACGGCGGGAGGGCTTGGGGATCCTACGAGCAGTACTTC